This T cell receptor beta chain originates from a study of regulatory T cells in long-lasting Graves disease. Study conclusions and caveats: Among persistent patients, a larger number of public clonotypes were shared (approximately 2,900) than among newly diagnosed patients (more than 850).

Comment on this clonotype: Its antigen is unknown.

Both iRepertoire HTBI primers and Arm-PCR of CDR3 regions were used to build the TCR beta libraries. One entry per CDR3 protein results from TCRdb running MiXCR on the multiplex PCR reads. The data contain fewer than 400,000 distinct CDR3 sequences, roughly 21% of them singletons. The CDR3 runs to 15 residues. Germline V gene sequence: CDR1 SGHVS, CDR2 FQNEAQ. V gave up 6 bases and J gave up 3 bases; unmatched junction bases: 9. The sample's time point: persistent/refractory GD, antithyroid drugs over 5 years with positive TRAb. PBMC-extracted RNA yielded the TCR library. The source of this sequence is a female donor with Graves disease. The sequences come from peripheral blood mononuclear cells (PBMCs), collected when the disease was refractory, from a patient treated with antithyroid drugs. The gene calls are TRBV7-8 and TRBJ1-1, with TRBD1 identical over 8 bases. The CDR3 DNA sequence: TGTGCCAGCAGGAAAGAGAGGACAGGGCACACTGAAGCTTTCTTT. This codes for CASRKERTGHTEAFF.